Presented here are 8 T cell receptor beta chains from one specimen sequenced in a study of blood T cells in healthy people across ages. It was with a sample-barcoded 5' primer and a J-beta primer mix that a second PCR of roughly 7 to 12 cycles was run. TCRdb processed the 5' RACE reads anew with MiXCR; each CDR3 protein has one entry. The table lists some 1.4 million distinct CDR3 sequences, 42% of them singletons. Specimen: blood. Receptors were obtained from a woman under 30 in good health.

This clonotype has just a few counts. The chain has TRBV28 and TRBJ1-6, with 8 nucleotides matching TRBD1. The V gene's germline CDR1 is MDHEN and CDR2 SYDVKM. CDR3 size: 16 residues. The V segment lost 6 bases and the J segment 5 bases; nucleotides outside the gene matches: 9. The CDR3 spells CASSPASGQDNSPLHF. CDR3 bases: TGTGCCAGCAGCCCAGCATCGGGACAGGATAATTCACCCCTCCACTTT.

Regarding this clonotype: A much larger clone lies a single base off, so this may be a read error. V is TRBV27 and J is TRBJ2-3; D unclear. The CDR3 runs to 14 residues. The V end lost 2 bases, the J end lost 8 bases, and 14 bases lay between the germline ends. Germline lookup yields CDR1 MNHEY and CDR2 SMNVEV (reference sequence). The CDR3 is CASSLNFGVGTQYF. The DNA of the CDR3 is TGTGCCAGCAGTTTAAATTTTGGGGTAGGTACGCAGTATTTT.

This chain links TRBV9 with TRBJ2-1; 8 nucleotides line up with TRBD2. Germline V gives CDR1 SGDLS, CDR2 YYNGEE. V dropped 3 bases and J dropped 4; count of bases not matched to a gene: 12. The CDR3 is 17 residues long. CDR3 sequence: CASSALGTGGPYNEQFF. CDR3 in DNA: TGTGCCAGCAGCGCCCTGGGAACGGGGGGGCCTTACAATGAGCAGTTCTTC.

Notes on this clonotype: Relative to the germline gene, one junction end is altered; a read error may explain this. V gene TRBV3-1 combines with J gene TRBJ2-1, with 8 bases identical to TRBD2. The CDR3 runs 15 residues. Germline CDR1 is LGHDT and CDR2 is YNNKEL (reference sequence). CDR3 region: CAGSQGVGGAGEQFF. The CDR3 bases are TGTGCCGGCAGCCAAGGTGTCGGGGGGGCAGGTGAGCAGTTCTTC.

This clonotype was recorded a few times. This chain connects TRBV2 to TRBJ1-2; TRBD1 matches 7 bases. The CDR3 spans 14 residues. Germline loops: CDR1 SNHLY, CDR2 FYNNEI. The V segment lost 2 bases and the J segment 3 bases; nucleotides outside the gene matches: 3. CDR3 region: CASSERGTDYGYTF. In DNA, the CDR3 is TGTGCCAGCAGTGAACGCGGGACAGACTATGGCTACACCTTC.

The table lists this clonotype with a few counts. This rearrangement joins TRBV27 to TRBJ2-3; the D gene could be TRBD1 or TRBD2 (5 bases each). In germline, CDR1 is MNHEY, CDR2 SMNVEV (reference sequence). The CDR3 runs 15 residues. Trimming removed 5 bases at V and 0 bases at J, with 12 bases between. The CDR3 DNA is TGTGCCAGCAGTGGGACGGCCCCTAGCACAGATACGCAGTATTTT. This encodes CASSGTAPSTDTQYF.

The J gene is TRBJ1-4, the V gene TRBV20-1; D unclear. Trimming stripped 6 bases from V and 3 bases from J, with 11 bases between. Looked up from germline, CDR1 is DFQATT and CDR2 is SNEGSKA (reference sequence). This CDR3 has 13 amino acids. For the CDR3, the DNA is TGCAGTGCAAGCCGGGCCCCTAATGAAAAACTGTTTTTT. Translated, it gives CSASRAPNEKLFF.

The sample holds a few counts of this clonotype. The chain recombines TRBV2 with TRBJ2-3, with 9 bases that match TRBD1. The germline V gene encodes CDR1 SNHLY and CDR2 FYNNEI. J lost 4 bases, V lost 5 bases, and 7 bases had no gene match. This CDR3 has 15 amino acids. The CDR3 region is CASSTRDREADTQYF. DNA for the CDR3: TGTGCCAGCAGTACCCGGGACAGGGAGGCAGATACGCAGTATTTT. The full variable domain, rest sourced from reference TRBV2 and TRBJ2-3, is EPEVTQTPSHQVTQMGQEVILRCVPISNHLYFYWYRQILGQKVEFLVSFYNNEISEKSEIFDDQFSVERPDGSNFTLKIRSTKLEDSAMYFCASSTRDREADTQYFGPGTRLTVL.